One and the same sample provided the 29 T cell receptor beta chains below, sequenced in a study of blood T cells in healthy people across ages. Through a sample-barcoded 5' primer and a J-beta primer mix, a second PCR was run for roughly 6 to 11 cycles. TCRdb re-called the 5' RACE reads with MiXCR, one entry per CDR3 protein. The sample consists of approximately 1,700,000 distinct CDR3 sequences, about two fifths of them appearing once. The sample taken for sequencing was blood. These receptors came from a human donor in good health.

V gene TRBV28 combines with J gene TRBJ2-7, with 7 nucleotides matching TRBD1. The V and J ends lost 5 bases and 3 bases, in that order; junction bases with no gene match: 10. Germline CDR1 reads MDHEN; CDR2 reads SYDVKM. The CDR3 extends over 15 amino acids. The CDR3 loop is CASSTPGTAFYEQYV. DNA for the CDR3: TGTGCCAGCAGTACCCCGGGGACAGCTTTCTACGAGCAGTACGTC.

This clonotype was seen only a few times. J is TRBJ1-6 and V is TRBV11-2; TRBD1 is a possible D gene (5 bases). Trimming left V 4 bases short and J 3 bases short, with 13 bases between. Looked up from germline, CDR1 is SGHAT and CDR2 is FQNNGV. The CDR3 is made up of 16 amino acids. As DNA, the CDR3 is TGTGCCAGCAGCTGGGAGCAGGGCGTCTATAATTCACCCCTCCACTTT. Amino acids: CASSWEQGVYNSPLHF.

This clonotype was detected a few times. The chain has TRBV29-1 and TRBJ2-5; D is ambiguous. Trimming left V 7 bases short and J 2 bases short, with 14 bases between. The CDR3 spans 13 residues. CDR1 and CDR2 from the germline V gene are SQVTM and ANQGSEA. CDR3 bases: TGCAGCGCTCCACGACCCCCTCAAGAGACCCAGTACTTC. It yields the protein CSAPRPPQETQYF.

CDR3 sequence: CASTKPVQRANYGYTF. Written as DNA, the CDR3 is TGTGCCAGCACCAAGCCAGTCCAACGCGCTAACTATGGCTACACCTTC. The chain couples TRBV2 to TRBJ1-2; D is uncertain. CDR3 size: 16 residues. V was clipped by 7 bases and J by 0 bases, with 18 bases between them. Germline V gene sequence: CDR1 SNHLY, CDR2 FYNNEI.

The V call is TRBV20-1, the J call TRBJ2-6; TRBD1 agrees at 8 bases. The trim removed 3 bases at V and 2 bases at J, leaving 6 bases unmatched. The CDR3 is made up of 16 amino acids. Germline V gene sequence: CDR1 DFQATT, CDR2 SNEGSKA (reference sequence). In nucleotides, the CDR3 is TGCAGTGCTAGCCCGGCAGGGGGCGCTGGGGCCAACGTCCTGACTTTC. Translating gives CSASPAGGAGANVLTF.

The rearrangement joins TRBV2 to TRBJ2-3; TRBD1 aligns across 8 bases. CDR1 is SNHLY and CDR2 is FYNNEI in the germline V gene. V lost 5 bases to trimming and J lost 3 bases; unmatched junction nucleotides: 7. The CDR3 consists of 15 residues. This CDR3 reads CASSPMTGVTDTQYF. CDR3 nucleotide sequence: TGTGCCAGCAGTCCGATGACAGGGGTTACAGATACGCAGTATTTT.

The sample holds a few counts of this clonotype. The chain couples TRBV6-5 to TRBJ1-2; no clear D gene. CDR3 length: 13 amino acids. The V end was cut by 6 bases, the J end by 4 bases, with 12 bases between. Germline V gene data show CDR1 as MNHEY and CDR2 as SVGAGI. In DNA, the CDR3 is TGTGCCAGCAGCCCCGGGGAGTTCTATGGCTACACCTTC. Protein: CASSPGEFYGYTF.

This rearrangement joins TRBV12-3 or TRBV12-4 to TRBJ1-4, with 9 bases aligning to TRBD1. This CDR3 is 15 amino acids long. The junction had 9 bases not matched to a gene; V was cut back by 6 bases and J by 7 bases. CDR3 loop: CASRRTGVSGEKLFF. The CDR3 region has the DNA TGTGCCAGCAGGCGGACAGGGGTGTCGGGTGAAAAACTGTTTTTT.

The rearrangement links TRBV30 to TRBJ1-5, with unresolved D. Germline V lookup: CDR1 GTSNPN, CDR2 SVGIG (reference sequence). This CDR3 spans 19 amino acids. V lost 0 bases and J 1 base, leaving 22 bases between the germline ends. The CDR3 here is CAWSVKYRPDIGSNQPQHF. DNA of the CDR3: TGTGCCTGGAGTGTAAAATATCGACCTGATATTGGGAGCAATCAGCCCCAGCATTTT.

This clonotype has just a few counts. The CDR3 nucleotides are TGCAGCGCGGGTATAATCGAGCAGTTCTTC. This translates into CSAGIIEQFF. The chain links TRBV29-1 to TRBJ2-1; no clear D. Trimming stripped 7 bases from V and 10 bases from J, with 11 bases between. Germline assignment: CDR1 SQVTM and CDR2 ANQGSEA. The CDR3 extends over 10 amino acids.

V gene TRBV7-8 combines with J gene TRBJ2-4, with a weak D call TRBD2 (7 bases). V was trimmed by 5 bases and J by 13 bases, leaving 21 bases between them. The CDR3 runs 14 residues. Per the germline V gene, CDR1 is SGHVS and CDR2 is FQNEAQ. The CDR3 protein is CASSEGGGSDEQYF. The CDR3 nucleotides are TGTGCCAGCAGCGAGGGGGGGGGCTCAGATGAGCAGTACTTC.

This clonotype was observed a handful of times. The V gene is TRBV7-9, the J gene TRBJ2-1; no clear D gene. This CDR3 spans 12 amino acids. The V and J ends lost 1 base and 12 bases respectively, with 10 bases between them. The germline V gene has CDR1 SEHNR and CDR2 FQNEAQ (reference sequence). The DNA of the CDR3 is TGTGCCAGCAGCTTAGATCAGCGACGGCAGTTCTTC. Its protein product is CASSLDQRRQFF.

This chain uses TRBV11-2 with TRBJ2-7; TRBD2 matches 8 bases. The CDR3 extends over 14 amino acids. J was trimmed by 7 bases and V by 5 bases; bases with no gene match: 10. Per germline, CDR1 SGHAT and CDR2 FQNNGV. CDR3 in amino acids: CASSLLRGEGEQYF. The CDR3 DNA follows: TGTGCCAGCAGCCTCTTGCGGGGGGAAGGGGAGCAGTACTTC.

This clonotype has only one observation. The chain employs TRBV6-1 and TRBJ1-1, with D possibly being TRBD1 (5 bases). This CDR3 spans 17 amino acids. Germline CDR1 reads MNHNS; CDR2 reads SASEGT. V lost 4 bases to trimming and J lost 0 bases, with 18 bases between them. Here the CDR3 DNA reads TGTGCCAGCAGTGGGGGTGGCCTCCAGGGAATGAACACTGAAGCTTTCTTT. This gives the protein CASSGGGLQGMNTEAFF.

The chain recombines TRBV20-1 with TRBJ2-7; TRBD1 matches at 10 bases. V was clipped by 6 bases and J by 3 bases; unmatched bases: 8. Germline CDR1 is DFQATT and CDR2 is SNEGSKA (reference sequence). The length of the CDR3 is 14 residues. DNA of the CDR3: TGCAGTGCGGTCCGGGGGACAGGGGTCTACGAGCAGTACTTC. As protein: CSAVRGTGVYEQYF.

This clonotype was seen more than once but under ten times. J is TRBJ2-1 and V is TRBV7-3; 10 positions match TRBD1. Germline V gene data show CDR1 as SGHTA and CDR2 as FQGTGA. This CDR3 contains 17 residues. J was trimmed by 6 bases and V by 0 bases; bases with no gene match: 8. CDR3 loop: CASSLTFRDRGPNEQFF. As DNA, the CDR3 is TGTGCCAGCAGCTTAACGTTCCGGGACAGGGGACCCAATGAGCAGTTCTTC.

Ten or more counts support this clonotype. V is TRBV6-2 or TRBV6-3 and J is TRBJ2-1, with 8 bases that match TRBD1. The CDR3 contains 14 residues. Germline V CDR1 and CDR2: MNHEY, SVGEGT. The V and J ends lost 7 bases and 4 bases, in that order; junction bases with no gene match: 6. The CDR3 DNA reads TGTGCCAGCAAGGGCAGGGGGCTTTACAATGAGCAGTTCTTC. Translation gives CASKGRGLYNEQFF.

The chain carries TRBV15 and TRBJ1-4, with no clear D. This CDR3 comprises 11 residues. Germline-derived CDR1 and CDR2 are LNHNV and YYDKDF (reference sequence). Between the trimmed V and J ends, which lost 3 bases and 6 bases, there was a span of 2 bases. The CDR3 spells CATSRDEKLFF. The CDR3 nucleotides are TGTGCCACCAGCAGGGATGAAAAACTGTTTTTT.

The rearrangement links TRBV6-5 to TRBJ1-3; the match to TRBD1 covers 7 bases. The CDR3 is 19 amino acids. Germline CDR1 and CDR2: MNHEY and SVGAGI. V dropped 4 bases and J dropped 0; count of bases not matched to a gene: 15. The CDR3 DNA reads TGTGCCAGCAGTTTGACAGGGTCTCCCCTCGCGTACTCTGGAAACACCATATATTTT. This gives the protein CASSLTGSPLAYSGNTIYF.

This clonotype was recorded a few times. J is TRBJ2-7 and V is TRBV12-5; perhaps TRBD2 as D (6 bases). The CDR3 covers 13 residues. Germline assignment: CDR1 LGHNT and CDR2 FRNRAP. Deletions cut 3 bases from V and 5 bases from J, with 11 bases between. CDR3 coding DNA: TGTGCTAGTGGTTTAGGAGGGTATGACGAGCAGTACTTC. It encodes CASGLGGYDEQYF.

Only a few counts were recorded for this clonotype. The V and J genes are TRBV7-9 and TRBJ1-4; no reliable D call. Trimming stripped 7 bases from V and 10 bases from J, with 16 bases between. CDR1 and CDR2 (germline): SEHNR, FQNEAQ (reference sequence). The length of the CDR3 is 13 residues. This CDR3 is CASMGLNAGKLFF. DNA of the CDR3: TGTGCCAGCATGGGCCTAAACGCCGGAAAACTGTTTTTT.

CDR3 region: CRPGQGNAEAFF. The CDR3 bases are TGCAGACCGGGACAGGGGAATGCTGAAGCTTTCTTT. V and J are TRBV20-1 and TRBJ1-1; 10 bases match TRBD1. The CDR3 sequence is 12 residues long. Germline CDR1 and CDR2: DFQATT and SNEGSKA (reference sequence).

The CDR3 DNA is TGTGCCAGCAACCAGGGGACAGTGTGGGAGCAGTACTTC. It specifies CASNQGTVWEQYF. This chain joins TRBV5-4 and TRBJ2-7, with TRBD1 matching over 7 bases. J gave up 7 bases and V 6 bases, and 10 bases lay outside the gene matches. The CDR3 is 13 amino acids. Germline CDR1 is SGHNT and CDR2 is YYREEE (reference sequence).

The chain has TRBV12-3 or TRBV12-4 and TRBJ1-2; unclear D gene. V was clipped by 5 bases and J by 4 bases, with 14 bases between them. The length of the CDR3 is 14 residues. CDR3 sequence reads: CASSLQRYGYGYTF. DNA of the CDR3: TGTGCCAGCAGTCTACAGAGGTACGGCTATGGCTACACCTTC.

The chain employs TRBV6-2 or TRBV6-3 and TRBJ1-2; TRBD1 agrees at 7 bases. The V gene's germline CDR1 is MNHEY and CDR2 SVGEGT. J gave up 8 bases and V 0 bases, and 9 bases lay outside the gene matches. This CDR3 spans 15 amino acids. The CDR3 reads CASSYSIQGEEGYTF. DNA for the CDR3: TGTGCCAGCAGTTACTCTATCCAGGGGGAAGAAGGCTACACCTTC.

This clonotype was counted many times. An end of the junction differs from the germline gene, which may be a read error. The V gene is TRBV5-1, the J gene TRBJ1-2; D gene ambiguous. Germline V gene data show CDR1 as SGHRS and CDR2 as YFSETQ. The CDR3 covers 14 residues. CDR3 coding DNA: TGTGCCAGCAGCTTAGGGCAGCCTAACTATGGCTACACCTTC. Amino acid sequence: CASSLGQPNYGYTF. The variable domain in full, completed from reference TRBV5-1 and TRBJ1-2, reads KAGVTQTPRYLIKTRGQQVTLSCSPISGHRSVSWYQQTPGQGLQFLFEYFSETQRNKGNFPGRFSGRQFSNSRSEMNVSTLELGDSALYLCASSLGQPNYGYTFGSGTRLTVV.

The chain is built from TRBV7-9 and TRBJ1-4, with a tentative D call TRBD1 (5 bases). The CDR3 contains 14 residues. Trimming stripped 1 base from V and 6 bases from J, with 9 bases between. Germline V gene sequence: CDR1 SEHNR, CDR2 FQNEAQ (reference sequence). The CDR3 coding sequence is TGTGCCAGCAGCTTAGTGGGGCGCGATGAAAAACTGTTTTTT. Amino acids: CASSLVGRDEKLFF.

The J gene is TRBJ2-1, the V gene TRBV4-2, with 7 bases matching TRBD2. This CDR3 is 15 amino acids long. V was clipped by 4 bases and J by 6 bases; unmatched bases: 9. CDR1 and CDR2 (germline): LGHNA, YNFKEQ. The CDR3 region has the DNA TGTGCCAGCAGCCTCAGGACTAGAGAGATCAATGAGCAGTTCTTC. Protein product: CASSLRTREINEQFF.

This chain links TRBV24-1 with TRBJ1-2; D unresolved. The CDR3 sequence is 14 residues long. CDR1 KGHDR and CDR2 SFDVKD come from the germline V gene. Trimming pared 0 bases from V and 1 base from J, leaving 5 bases between. CDR3 bases: TGTGCCACCAGTGATTTGCACCTTAACTATGGCTACACCTTC. Translating gives CATSDLHLNYGYTF.